What follows are 26 T cell receptor beta chains derived from one specimen sequenced in a study of blood T cell repertoires in COVID-19. Sequencing was performed with immunoSEQ multiplex PCR; in TCRdb, only in-frame clones are kept and a portion is missing. The sample contains over 150,000 clones, about 88% of which appear only once. The source material was peripheral blood. Every receptor here comes from a man aged 40-50 years with acute or convalescent COVID-19.

The chain employs TRBV4-1 and TRBJ2-1; no definite D call. Trimming took off 4 bases at V and 1 base at J, with 11 bases between the two ends. Germline V CDR1 and CDR2: MGHRA, YSYEKL. The CDR3 runs 15 residues. The CDR3 region is CASSRSPRSYNEQFF. The CDR3 coding sequence is TGCGCCAGCAGCCGCAGCCCGAGGTCCTACAATGAGCAGTTCTTC.

This chain links TRBV6-6 with TRBJ1-2, with D perhaps TRBD1 (6 bases). There are 15 residues in the CDR3. Germline CDR1 MNHNY, CDR2 SVGAGI (reference sequence). The V gene lost 6 bases and the J gene lost 0 bases, with 14 bases spanning the gap. The CDR3: CASSPGAPANYGYTF. The DNA of the CDR3 is TGTGCCAGCAGCCCAGGGGCTCCAGCTAACTATGGCTACACCTTC.

The J gene is TRBJ2-4, the V gene TRBV19; D is unclear. This CDR3 comprises 19 residues. Trimming pared 5 bases from V and 2 bases from J, leaving 25 bases between. The germline CDR1 and CDR2 sequences are LNHDA and SQIVND (reference sequence). CDR3 protein: CASSPRQESFLGTKNIQYF. Written as DNA, the CDR3 is TGTGCCAGTAGTCCTCGACAAGAATCTTTCCTTGGAACCAAAAACATTCAGTACTTC.

This clone has just one count. This chain joins TRBV5-1 and TRBJ2-5, with TRBD2 matching 7 bases. In germline, CDR1 is SGHRS, CDR2 YFSETQ. CDR3 length equals 15 residues. V trimming: 7 bases; J trimming: 1 base; junction bases outside the gene matches: 10. CDR3 protein: CASFGVAGAQETQYF. For the CDR3, the DNA is TGCGCCAGCTTCGGGGTAGCGGGTGCCCAAGAGACCCAGTACTTC.

V and J are TRBV6-5 and TRBJ1-3; unclear D gene. The CDR3 covers 13 residues. Trimming took 6 bases from V and 4 from J, leaving 10 bases between them. Germline CDR1 MNHEY, CDR2 SVGAGI. CDR3 sequence: CASRLEGGNTIYF. CDR3 nucleotides: TGTGCCAGCAGGCTGGAGGGAGGAAACACCATATATTTT.

V and J are TRBV9 and TRBJ2-2; D may be TRBD1 (6 bases). CDR1 and CDR2 (germline): SGDLS, YYNGEE. The CDR3 is 16 amino acids. With 4 bases removed from V and 1 base from J, the gap between germline ends came to 14 bases. The CDR3 coding sequence is TGTGCCAGCAGCAGGAATCACAGGGAGAACACCGGGGAGCTGTTTTTT. Translated, it gives CASSRNHRENTGELFF.

Here the CDR3 reads CASSHSTGRETQYF. The DNA for the CDR3 is TGTGCCAGCAGTCACTCGACAGGGCGGGAGACCCAGTACTTC. The chain employs TRBV2 and TRBJ2-5; 7 bases are shared with TRBD1. The CDR3 runs to 14 residues. The germline CDR1 and CDR2 sequences are SNHLY and FYNNEI. V lost 5 bases to trimming and J lost 5 bases; unmatched junction nucleotides: 8.

V and J are TRBV27 and TRBJ2-2; perhaps TRBD2 as D (5 bases). Germline CDR1 and CDR2: MNHEY and SMNVEV (reference sequence). The CDR3 is 16 residues long. With 2 bases removed from V and 0 bases from J, the gap between germline ends came to 10 bases. As DNA, the CDR3 is TGTGCCAGCAGTTTAGGCGCGGGCGCGAACACCGGGGAGCTGTTTTTT. Its translation is CASSLGAGANTGELFF.

The chain is built from TRBV7-2 and TRBJ2-1; D gene unclear. CDR1 is SGHTA, CDR2 FQGNSA, per germline. The CDR3 spans 13 residues. The V and J ends lost 5 bases and 10 bases respectively, with 15 bases between them. The CDR3 reads CASSLSFAREQFF. The CDR3 DNA sequence: TGTGCCAGCAGCCTATCCTTTGCTAGGGAGCAGTTCTTC.

This clone showed up just once. The CDR3 DNA reads as TGTGCCAGCAGCTTCGACAGGAGCTCTGGAAACACCATATATTTT. Translation gives CASSFDRSSGNTIYF. This chain links TRBV7-9 with TRBJ1-3; a weak D match, TRBD1 (6 bases). Germline CDR1 is SEHNR and CDR2 is FQNEAQ (reference sequence). The V gene lost 3 bases and the J gene lost 0 bases, with 9 bases spanning the gap. CDR3 length: 15 residues.

This clone occurred once. The chain combines TRBV11-1 with TRBJ1-2; D uncertain. This CDR3 region has 12 residues. V was pared by 5 bases and J by 0 bases, with 4 bases between. In germline, CDR1 is SGHAT, CDR2 FQDESV (reference sequence). The CDR3 bases are TGTGCCAGCAGCGACACTAACTATGGCTACACCTTC. As protein: CASSDTNYGYTF.

The rearrangement uses TRBV6-5 and TRBJ2-1; D ambiguous. Germline lookup yields CDR1 MNHEY and CDR2 SVGAGI. V lost 8 bases to trimming and J lost 0 bases, with 5 bases between them. There are 12 residues in the CDR3. CDR3: CASGDSYNEQFF. The CDR3 nucleotides read TGTGCCAGCGGAGACTCCTACAATGAGCAGTTCTTC.

The J gene is TRBJ2-7, the V gene TRBV11-2; D gene unclear. This CDR3 is built from 15 residues. Germline CDR1 is SGHAT and CDR2 is FQNNGV. Trimming stripped 5 bases from V and 4 bases from J, with 18 bases between. CDR3 sequence (DNA): TGTGCCAGCAGCCCGAGACAAAGTTCGGCGTACGAGCAGTACTTC. This translates into CASSPRQSSAYEQYF.

CDR3 DNA sequence: TGTGCCAGCAGCTTAGTTGCCGGGAGCTCCTACGAGCAGTACTTC. It is translated as CASSLVAGSSYEQYF. The rearrangement links TRBV7-9 to TRBJ2-7; tentative D call: TRBD2 (6 bases). The CDR3 is made up of 15 amino acids. Trimming took off 1 base at V and 0 bases at J, with 10 bases between the two ends. Germline assignment: CDR1 SEHNR and CDR2 FQNEAQ (reference sequence).

V gene TRBV11-2 combines with J gene TRBJ2-7; D unclear. In germline, CDR1 is SGHAT, CDR2 FQNNGV. Trimming removed 5 bases from V and 5 bases from J, with 13 bases in between. CDR3 size: 13 residues. The CDR3 spells CASSRGSPDEQYF. In nucleotides, the CDR3 is TGTGCCAGCAGCCGCGGCTCCCCTGACGAGCAGTACTTC.

The rearrangement links TRBV9 to TRBJ1-1; 7 nucleotides match TRBD1. The junction had 3 bases not matched to a gene; V was cut back by 0 bases and J by 10 bases. There are 12 residues in the CDR3. The germline V gene encodes CDR1 SGDLS and CDR2 YYNGEE. This CDR3 reads CASSVEGQTAFF. The CDR3 bases are TGTGCCAGCAGCGTAGAGGGACAGACAGCTTTCTTT.

This sequence joins TRBV6-5 and TRBJ1-1; D remains ambiguous. The germline V gene encodes CDR1 MNHEY and CDR2 SVGAGI. The V end was cut by 8 bases, the J end by 8 bases, with 12 bases between. The CDR3 covers 11 residues. The CDR3 DNA sequence: TGTGCCAGCGGAAGGGAGTTAGAAGCTTTCTTT. Translated: CASGRELEAFF.

This clone was seen only once. Compared with germline, one end of the junction differs, possibly owing to a read error. The sample contains more than one DNA sequence encoding this CDR3. V and J are TRBV9 and TRBJ2-2, with TRBD1 matching 9 bases. CDR3 size: 18 residues. Germline CDR1 reads SGDLS; CDR2 reads YYNGEE. The CDR3 loop is CASSALWGTGIGTGELFF. In nucleotides, the CDR3 is TGTGCCAGCAGCGCCCTCTGGGGGACAGGGATCGGGACCGGAGAGCTGTTTTTT. Drawing the rest from reference TRBV9 and TRBJ2-2, the complete variable domain is DSGVTQTPKHLITATGQRVTLRCSPRSGDLSVYWYQQSLDQGLQFLIQYYNGEERAKGNILERFSAQQFPDLHSELNLSSLELGDSALYFCASSALWGTGIGTGELFFGEGSRLTVL.

This clone appeared a few times. The J gene is TRBJ1-2, the V gene TRBV2, with 7 bases aligning to TRBD1. CDR1 SNHLY and CDR2 FYNNEI come from the germline V gene. This CDR3 is built from 14 residues. V dropped 5 bases and J dropped 4; count of bases not matched to a gene: 7. This chain's CDR3 is CASSSGQALYGYTF. CDR3 coding DNA: TGTGCCAGCAGTTCTGGACAGGCCCTCTATGGCTACACCTTC. Using reference TRBV2 and TRBJ1-2 for the parts outside the CDR3, the full variable domain is EPEVTQTPSHQVTQMGQEVILRCVPISNHLYFYWYRQILGQKVEFLVSFYNNEISEKSEIFDDQFSVERPDGSNFTLKIRSTKLEDSAMYFCASSSGQALYGYTFGSGTRLTVV.

In the case of this clone: The junction departs from germline at one end; a sequencing error may be responsible. The sample carries other DNA sequences with the same CDR3. This sequence joins TRBV27 and TRBJ1-1; 9 positions match TRBD1. This CDR3 spans 17 amino acids. CDR1 is MNHEY, CDR2 SMNVEV, per germline (reference sequence). In DNA, the CDR3 is TGTGCCAGCAGTTTACTACCGGGACAGGGAGGGAACACTGAGGCTTTCTTT. It encodes CASSLLPGQGGNTEAFF.

In the case of this clone: One end of the junction does not line up with germline, which may come from a read error. The rearrangement uses TRBV11-3 and TRBJ2-5; perhaps TRBD1 as D (5 bases). The germline CDR1 and CDR2 sequences are SGHNT and YENEEA. CDR3 length: 18 amino acids. Here the CDR3 DNA reads TGTGCCAGCAGGTTAGATCCCCCGTCAGGGTGGGTTCAAGAGACCCAGTACTTC. It translates to CASRLDPPSGWVQETQYF.

V and J are TRBV7-2 and TRBJ1-4; unclear D gene. Trimming cost V 2 bases and J 4 bases, with 8 bases left between them. Germline values: CDR1 SGHTA, CDR2 FQGNSA. The CDR3 is made up of 14 amino acids. As DNA, the CDR3 is TGTGCCAGCAGCTTAAGCAGGATTAATGAAAAACTGTTTTTT. It translates to CASSLSRINEKLFF.

The chain carries TRBV10-1 and TRBJ1-3; no clear D gene. This CDR3 comprises 14 residues. CDR1 and CDR2 from the germline V gene are WNHNN and SYGVQD (reference sequence). V lost 0 bases and J lost 2, with 5 bases in between. DNA of the CDR3: TGCGCCAGCAGTGAGTCCGGGGCTGGAAACACCATATATTTT. Protein sequence: CASSESGAGNTIYF.

CDR3: CAISESRLGGQGNEQYF. The CDR3 coding sequence is TGTGCCATCAGTGAGTCGAGATTGGGGGGGCAGGGGAACGAGCAGTACTTC. The rearrangement links TRBV10-3 to TRBJ2-7, with a tentative D call TRBD2 (7 bases). CDR3 length: 17 residues. CDR1 ENHRY and CDR2 SYGVKD come from the germline V gene. The ends were cut back, 0 bases at V and 5 bases at J, with 20 bases in the middle.

This clone showed up just a few times. The J gene is TRBJ1-2, the V gene TRBV19, with D perhaps TRBD1 (6 bases). Germline assignment: CDR1 LNHDA and CDR2 SQIVND (reference sequence). The CDR3 is 14 residues long. V lost 9 bases and J lost 2, with 16 bases in between. CDR3 loop: CASKLQGLNYGYTF. CDR3 nucleotide sequence: TGTGCCAGCAAACTACAGGGCCTGAACTATGGCTACACCTTC.

The gene calls are TRBV29-1 and TRBJ1-1, with D unclear. The V gene lost 4 bases and the J gene lost 2 bases, with 11 bases spanning the gap. The CDR3 totals 13 residues. Germline lookup yields CDR1 SQVTM and CDR2 ANQGSEA. CDR3 sequence (DNA): TGCAGCGTTGTCCCGGTGCTCAACACTGAAGCTTTCTTT. Translated, it gives CSVVPVLNTEAFF.